This T cell receptor beta chain was sequenced during a study of tumor and adjacent non-tumor tissue in lung cancer. Study in general: Samples averaged around 3.9 million productive TCRbeta reads each. Study-wide findings and caveats: Tumor tissue had significantly higher TCR diversity than normal lung. Patients with more diverse tumor TCRs had worse survival.

Comment on this clonotype: Its antigen remains unknown. Germline and junction disagree at one end, which may indicate a read error.

No cell sorting was done before RNA was extracted from the tissue. A modified ARM-PCR protocol with three rounds of nested PCR amplified TCRbeta. TCRdb ran MiXCR on the multiplex PCR reads and lists one entry per CDR3 protein. There are about 200,000 distinct CDR3 sequences in the sample; about two thirds occur only once, and under 30% lies in the top ten. The sample consisted of lung tumor tissue. The clonotype comes from a man in his sixties with non-small cell lung cancer.

CDR3: CASSYRATYSGELFF. CDR3 in DNA: TGTGCAAGCAGTTACCGGGCAACCTACTCCGGGGAGCTGTTTTTT. V gene TRBV6-5 combines with J gene TRBJ2-2; D is uncertain. Per germline, CDR1 MNHEY and CDR2 SVGAGI. The CDR3 spans 15 residues.